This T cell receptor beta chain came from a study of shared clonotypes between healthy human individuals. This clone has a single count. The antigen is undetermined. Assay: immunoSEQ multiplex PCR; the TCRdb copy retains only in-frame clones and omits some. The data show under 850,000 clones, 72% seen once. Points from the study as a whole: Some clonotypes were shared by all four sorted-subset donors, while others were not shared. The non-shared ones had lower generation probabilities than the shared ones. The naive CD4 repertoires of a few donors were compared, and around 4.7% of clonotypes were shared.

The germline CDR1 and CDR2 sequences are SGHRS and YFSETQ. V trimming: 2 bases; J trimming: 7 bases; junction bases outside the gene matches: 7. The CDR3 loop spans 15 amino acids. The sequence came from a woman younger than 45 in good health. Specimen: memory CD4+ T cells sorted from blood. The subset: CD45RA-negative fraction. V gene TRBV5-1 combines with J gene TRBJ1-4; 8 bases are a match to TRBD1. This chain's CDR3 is CASSLAGTGVEKLFF. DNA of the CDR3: TGCGCCAGCAGCTTAGCCGGGACAGGAGTTGAAAAACTGTTTTTT.